The TCR beta chain under discussion was sequenced for a study of blood T cells in healthy people across ages. Sample-barcoded 5' priming and a J-beta primer mix drove a second PCR of roughly 6 to 12 cycles. TCRdb fed the 5' RACE reads into MiXCR, producing one record per CDR3 protein. The table lists approximately 800,000 distinct CDR3 sequences, about 61% of them singletons, with roughly 25% in the top ten. CDR3 length: 15 amino acids. Per germline, CDR1 MRHNA and CDR2 SNTAGT. The ends were cut back, 9 bases at V and 4 bases at J, with 21 bases in the middle. Sequencing used blood. The sequence derives from a man aged 40-49 years in good health. This chain uses TRBV6-4 with TRBJ1-2, with unresolved D. The CDR3 reads CARPRRGVHLYGYTF. Written as DNA, the CDR3 is TGTGCCAGGCCGAGGCGGGGAGTACACCTCTATGGCTACACCTTC.